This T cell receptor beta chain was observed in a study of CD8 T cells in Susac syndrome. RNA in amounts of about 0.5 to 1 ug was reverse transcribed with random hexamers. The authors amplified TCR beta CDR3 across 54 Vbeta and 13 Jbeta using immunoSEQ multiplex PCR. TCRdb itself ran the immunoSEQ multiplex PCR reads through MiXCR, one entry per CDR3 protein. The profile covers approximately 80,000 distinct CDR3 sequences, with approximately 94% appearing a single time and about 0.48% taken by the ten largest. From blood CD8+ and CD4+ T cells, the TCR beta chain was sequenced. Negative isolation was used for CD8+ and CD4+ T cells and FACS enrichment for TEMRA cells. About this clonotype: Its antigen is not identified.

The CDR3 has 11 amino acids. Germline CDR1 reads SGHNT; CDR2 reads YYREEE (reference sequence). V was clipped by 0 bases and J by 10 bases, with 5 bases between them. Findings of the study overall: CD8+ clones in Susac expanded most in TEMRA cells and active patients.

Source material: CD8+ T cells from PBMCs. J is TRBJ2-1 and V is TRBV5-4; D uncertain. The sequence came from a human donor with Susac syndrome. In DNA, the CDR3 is TGTGCCAGCAGCTTGGGGCGGGAGCAGTTCTTC. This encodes CASSLGREQFF.